This T cell receptor beta chain was recovered during a study of blood T cells in healthy people across ages. Study-level results: Possibly confounding the expanded clonotype changes was the fact that donor CMV status was unknown. Estimates of total diversity, which came from one million sequenced T cells, were considered to be underestimates.

Sample-barcoded 5' priming and a J-beta primer mix drove a second PCR of about 7 to 12 cycles. The template-switch adaptor was a 5' adaptor with 12 random nucleotides. It tagged each cDNA molecule. MiXCR, applied by TCRdb to the 5' RACE reads, yields one record per CDR3 protein. The sample includes about 620,000 distinct CDR3 sequences, around a fifth of them seen just once. Each donor gave 9 to 10 milliliters of peripheral blood. This CDR3 is 14 amino acids long. Germline CDR1 reads SGHAT; CDR2 reads FQNNGV. The V and J ends lost 5 bases and 9 bases, in that order; junction bases with no gene match: 10. With regard to this clonotype: The antigen is undetermined.

The clonotype was recovered from a man aged 65 to 85 in good health. This rearrangement joins TRBV11-2 to TRBJ2-5; 9 bases match TRBD1. What was sequenced was blood. The CDR3 here is CASSQRRGQGAQYF. CDR3 sequence (DNA): TGTGCCAGCAGCCAAAGAAGGGGACAGGGAGCCCAGTACTTC.